Following are 3 T cell receptor beta chains from one sample sequenced in a study of T cell responses to AZD1222 COVID-19 vaccine. Measured with immunoSEQ multiplex PCR; TCRdb has only the in-frame clones, and not every one. The sample carries roughly 200,000 clones, almost 90% recorded once. Here the sequenced sample was peripheral blood, taken on day 0 of AZD1222 vaccination. These receptors were collected from an adult in good health.

This clone was found once. V usage is TRBV5-4 and J usage is TRBJ1-6, with 9 positions matching TRBD1. Trimming cost V 0 bases and J 6 bases; bases outside gene matches: 4. Germline loops: CDR1 SGHNT, CDR2 YYREEE (reference sequence). The CDR3 length is 16 residues. This chain's CDR3 is CASSLAGQGGNSPLHF. In DNA, the CDR3 is TGTGCCAGCAGCTTGGCGGGACAGGGAGGTAATTCACCCCTCCACTTT.

This rearrangement joins TRBV7-6 to TRBJ2-7, with 8 bases identical to TRBD2. CDR3 length equals 16 residues. Trimming at V came to 7 bases and at J to 2 bases, leaving 13 bases not matched to a gene. CDR1 and CDR2 (germline): SGHVS, FNYEAQ. CDR3 nucleotides: TGTGCCAGCAACCGAGCGGGTGCGGGAGGCCCCTACGAGCAGTACTTC. It encodes CASNRAGAGGPYEQYF.

The chain joins TRBV5-6 to TRBJ1-4; TRBD1 is a possible D gene (5 bases). Trimming left V 5 bases short and J 4 bases short, with 12 bases between. In germline, CDR1 is SGHDT, CDR2 YYEEEE. The CDR3 contains 14 residues. The CDR3 loop reads CASSSGTYNEKLFF. CDR3 in DNA: TGTGCCAGCAGTTCCGGGACCTATAATGAAAAACTGTTTTTT.